The 8 T cell receptor beta chains reported below all come from one sample, sequenced in a study of cytomegalovirus exposure and HLA in healthy donors. The study ran its PCR with 60 Vbeta and 13 Jbeta primers. Using immunoSEQ multiplex PCR, the repertoire was profiled, and TCRdb retains in-frame clones only, with some absent. The sample has approximately 44,000 clones; around 65% are singletons. The sequenced sample consisted of PBMCs. The receptors originated from a human donor in good health.

The rearrangement uses TRBV7-9 and TRBJ2-3; no definite D call. CDR1 SEHNR and CDR2 FQNEAQ come from the germline V gene (reference sequence). The CDR3 covers 12 residues. Trimming removed 5 bases at V and 7 bases at J, with 10 bases between. This CDR3 is CASSPGSNTQYF. CDR3 sequence (DNA): TGTGCCAGCAGCCCCGGGTCCAATACGCAGTATTTT. The full variable domain, its missing parts supplied by reference TRBV7-9 and TRBJ2-3, is DTGVSQNPRHKITKRGQNVTFRCDPISEHNRLYWYRQTLGQGPEFLTYFQNEAQLEKSRLLSDRFSAERPKGSFSTLEIQRTEQGDSAMYLCASSPGSNTQYFGPGTRLTVL.

In its sample, this clone was seen a few times. V is TRBV6-5 and J is TRBJ1-4; the D is unclear. The CDR3 has 15 amino acids. Germline V lookup: CDR1 MNHEY, CDR2 SVGAGI. Deletions cut 2 bases from V and 3 bases from J, with 10 bases between. The CDR3 is CASSYKTDSNEKLFF. CDR3 nucleotide sequence: TGTGCCAGCAGTTACAAGACGGACTCTAATGAAAAACTGTTTTTT.

This clone was observed a few times. V and J are TRBV19 and TRBJ1-5; the D is unclear. The CDR3 has 13 amino acids. V was cut by 0 bases and J by 9 bases, with 9 bases left in between. CDR1 is LNHDA, CDR2 SQIVND, per germline (reference sequence). DNA of the CDR3: TGTGCCAGTAGTATAGACACGTCGCGGCCCCAGCATTTT. Translating it yields CASSIDTSRPQHF.

This clone is a singleton in its sample. The V gene is TRBV28, the J gene TRBJ1-6; 8 bases map to TRBD1. Germline V CDR1 and CDR2: MDHEN, SYDVKM. The CDR3 contains 14 residues. The trim removed 5 bases at V and 10 bases at J, leaving 7 bases unmatched. CDR3: CASSTPGGVSPLHF. The DNA of the CDR3 is TGTGCCAGCAGTACCCCAGGGGGCGTCTCACCCCTCCACTTT. The full variable domain, its missing parts supplied by reference TRBV28 and TRBJ1-6, is DVKVTQSSRYLVKRTGEKVFLECVQDMDHENMFWYRQDPGLGLRLIYFSYDVKMKEKGDIPEGYSVSREKKERFSLILESASTNQTSMYLCASSTPGGVSPLHFGNGTRLTVT.

The table lists this clone with a few counts. This chain connects TRBV7-8 to TRBJ2-5, with D possibly matching TRBD1 (6 bases). Germline V CDR1 and CDR2: SGHVS, FQNEAQ. The V and J ends lost 5 bases and 0 bases respectively, with 10 bases between them. This CDR3 comprises 14 residues. The CDR3 coding sequence is TGTGCCAGCAGCCGTCGGACAGACCAAGAGACCCAGTACTTC. Translation: CASSRRTDQETQYF. Full variable domain (remainder filled in from reference TRBV7-8 and TRBJ2-5): GAGVSQSPRYKVAKRGQDVALRCDPISGHVSLFWYQQALGQGPEFLTYFQNEAQLDKSGLPSDRFFAERPEGSVSTLKIQRTQQEDSAVYLCASSRRTDQETQYFGPGTRLLVL.

This clone was detected only once. This chain links TRBV5-1 with TRBJ2-7; a weak D match, TRBD2 (5 bases). From germline, CDR1 is SGHRS and CDR2 YFSETQ. Trimming removed 2 bases from V and 5 bases from J, with 23 bases in between. The CDR3 is 17 residues long. CDR3 DNA sequence: TGCGCCAGCAGCTTAGGATCGAACTATGGGAGTGTCCACGAGCAGTACTTC. It specifies CASSLGSNYGSVHEQYF.

The chain joins TRBV29-1 to TRBJ2-3; 7 nucleotides match TRBD2. The CDR3 extends over 12 amino acids. Germline V gene lookup returns CDR1 SQVTM and CDR2 ANQGSEA. J gave up 1 base and V 7 bases, and 2 bases lay outside the gene matches. CDR3 sequence: CSGAGGTDTQYF. DNA of the CDR3: TGCAGCGGTGCGGGGGGCACAGATACGCAGTATTTT.

The chain couples TRBV6-1 to TRBJ2-1; 7 bases align to TRBD2. This CDR3 is 15 amino acids long. From germline, CDR1 is MNHNS and CDR2 SASEGT. Losses at the gene ends were 6 bases for V and 8 bases for J; bases not matched to a gene: 13. Here the CDR3 DNA reads TGTGCCAGCAGCCAGCGAGGGCGGGGGTTCGATGAGCAGTTCTTC. Translating gives CASSQRGRGFDEQFF.